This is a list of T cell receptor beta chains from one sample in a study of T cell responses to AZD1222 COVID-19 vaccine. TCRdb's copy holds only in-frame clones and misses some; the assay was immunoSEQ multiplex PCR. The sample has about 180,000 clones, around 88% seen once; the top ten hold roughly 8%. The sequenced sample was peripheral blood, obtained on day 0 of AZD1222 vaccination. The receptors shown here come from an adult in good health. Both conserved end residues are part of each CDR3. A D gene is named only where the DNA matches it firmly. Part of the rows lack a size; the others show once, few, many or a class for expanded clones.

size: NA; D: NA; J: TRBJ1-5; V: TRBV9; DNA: TGTGCCAGCAGCCCCCTTTTACGGCCAGGGGTTTATCAGCCCCAGCATTTT; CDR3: CASSPLLRPGVYQPQHF
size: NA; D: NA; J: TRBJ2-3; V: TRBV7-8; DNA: TGTGCCAGCAGCGCACAGGGTGGCACAGATACGCAGTATTTT; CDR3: CASSAQGGTDTQYF
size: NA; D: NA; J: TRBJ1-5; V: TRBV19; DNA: TGTGCCAGTAGTCGGACAGCGAGTAGCAATCAGCCCCAGCATTTT; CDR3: CASSRTASSNQPQHF
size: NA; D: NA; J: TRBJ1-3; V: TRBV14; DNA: TGTGCCAGCAGCCAAGGAGGGAACCGGTTCACCATATATTTT; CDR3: CASSQGGNRFTIYF
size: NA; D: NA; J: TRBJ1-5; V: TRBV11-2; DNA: TGTGCCAGCAGCGTAGACGGCAGGGGTAATCAGCCCCAGCATTTT; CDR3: CASSVDGRGNQPQHF
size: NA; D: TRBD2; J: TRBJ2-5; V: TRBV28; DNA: TGTGCCAGCAGTTTACTGCGGGGGGGCCGGGAGACCCAGTACTTC; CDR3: CASSLLRGGRETQYF
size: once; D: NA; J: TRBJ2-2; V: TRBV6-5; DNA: TGTGCCAGCAGCCCCCCTGCCACCGGGGAGCTGTTTTTT; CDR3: CASSPPATGELFF
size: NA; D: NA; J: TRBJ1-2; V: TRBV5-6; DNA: TGTGCCAGCGCCCCAACCAGGGTGGGGGCGATTGGCTACACCTTC; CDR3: CASAPTRVGAIGYTF
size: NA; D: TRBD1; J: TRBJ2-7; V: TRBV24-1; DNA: TGTGCCACCAGTTGCCCGGGACAGGGCTACGAGCAGTACTTC; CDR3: CATSCPGQGYEQYF
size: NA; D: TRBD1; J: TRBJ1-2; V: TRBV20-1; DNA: TGCAGTATAAGGGGGCCGGAAGGCTACACCTTC; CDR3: CSIRGPEGYTF
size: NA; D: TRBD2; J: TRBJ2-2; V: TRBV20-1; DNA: TGCAGTGCTAGTCTAGCGGGGGTCGGGGAGCTGTTTTTT; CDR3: CSASLAGVGELFF
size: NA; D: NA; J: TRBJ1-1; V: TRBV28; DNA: TGTGCCAGCAGTCTACAGGAGAACACTGAAGCTTTCTTT; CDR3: CASSLQENTEAFF
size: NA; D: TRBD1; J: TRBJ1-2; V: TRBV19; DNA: TGTGCCAGTAGTCGCTGGACAGGGCCTTCGGGGGGCTACACCTTC; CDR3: CASSRWTGPSGGYTF
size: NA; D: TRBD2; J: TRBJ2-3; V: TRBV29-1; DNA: TGCAGCGGAACTACTAGCGGGGGCACAGATACGCAGTATTTT; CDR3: CSGTTSGGTDTQYF
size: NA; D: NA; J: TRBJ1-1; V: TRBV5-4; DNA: TGTGCCAGCAGAGAACAGGGGAACACTGAAGCTTTCTTT; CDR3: CASREQGNTEAFF
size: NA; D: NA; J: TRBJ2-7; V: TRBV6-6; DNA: TGTGCCAGCAGTTACTTTCAGGGTGGGTCCTACGAGCAGTACTTC; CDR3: CASSYFQGGSYEQYF
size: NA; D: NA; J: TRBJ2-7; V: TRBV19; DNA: TGTGCCAGTAGTACCCACGGGATTACAGGGTACGAGCAGTACTTC; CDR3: CASSTHGITGYEQYF
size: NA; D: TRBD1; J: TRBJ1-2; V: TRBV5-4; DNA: TGTGCCAGCAGCACAGGGGATATGGGGGGCTACACCTTC; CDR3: CASSTGDMGGYTF
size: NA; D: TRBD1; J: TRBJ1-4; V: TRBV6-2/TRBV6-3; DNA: TGTGCCAGCAGTTTTCTCCCCGGACAGGACATTAATGAAAAACTGTTTTTT; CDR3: CASSFLPGQDINEKLFF
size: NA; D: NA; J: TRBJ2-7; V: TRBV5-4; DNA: TGTGCCAGCAGCCCGGGTGGGGGCTCCTACGAGCAGTACTTC; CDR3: CASSPGGGSYEQYF
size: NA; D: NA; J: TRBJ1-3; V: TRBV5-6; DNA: TGTGCCAGCAGCTTGGGGGAACTACGGCGCGCAGGTGGAAACACCATATATTTT; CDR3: CASSLGELRRAGGNTIYF
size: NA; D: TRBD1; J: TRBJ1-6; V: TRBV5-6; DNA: TGTGCCAGCAGCTTGGGGACAGGGTCGAATTCACCCCTCCACTTT; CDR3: CASSLGTGSNSPLHF
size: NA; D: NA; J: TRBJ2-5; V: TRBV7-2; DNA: TGTGCCAGCAGCTTGTCGACGGTGGCGGAGACCCAGTACTTC; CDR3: CASSLSTVAETQYF
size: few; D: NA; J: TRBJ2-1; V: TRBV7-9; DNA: TGTGCCAGCAGCTCCCGGGGCGGATACAATGAGCAGTTCTTC; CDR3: CASSSRGGYNEQFF
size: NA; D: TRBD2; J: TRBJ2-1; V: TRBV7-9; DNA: TGTGCCAGCAGCCACTCGGGACTAGCGGGGAATGAGCAGTTCTTC; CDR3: CASSHSGLAGNEQFF
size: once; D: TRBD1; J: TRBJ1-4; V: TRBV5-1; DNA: TGCGCCAGCAGCCCGGGACAGGGGAGTCAAAAACTGTTTTTT; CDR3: CASSPGQGSQKLFF
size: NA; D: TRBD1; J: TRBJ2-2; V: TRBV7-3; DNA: TGTGCCAGCAGCCCGGACAGGGCCACCGGGGAGCTGTTTTTT; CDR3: CASSPDRATGELFF
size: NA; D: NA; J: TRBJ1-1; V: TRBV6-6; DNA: TGTGCCAGTACCCCCACAGGGTCTAAAGCTTTCTTT; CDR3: CASTPTGSKAFF
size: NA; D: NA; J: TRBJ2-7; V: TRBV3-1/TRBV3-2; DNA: TGTGCCAGCAGCCAAGATTGGGCAGGGGAGAGGGAGCAGTACTTC; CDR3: CASSQDWAGEREQYF
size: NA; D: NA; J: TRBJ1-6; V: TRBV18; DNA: TGTGCCAGCTCACCCCAGGAGAGGAATTCACCCCTCCACTTT; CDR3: CASSPQERNSPLHF
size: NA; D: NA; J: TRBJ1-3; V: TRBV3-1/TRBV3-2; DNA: TGTGCCAGCAGCCAAGTTCAGGGCAACACCATATATTTT; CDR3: CASSQVQGNTIYF
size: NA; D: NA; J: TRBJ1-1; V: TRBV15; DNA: TGTGCCACCAGCAGTATTCCAGGGAGATCGGCCGAGGGCACTGAAGCTTTCTTT; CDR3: CATSSIPGRSAEGTEAFF
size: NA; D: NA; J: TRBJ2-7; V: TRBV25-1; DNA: TGTGCCAGCAGGGGAACACCGACCTACGAGCAGTACTTC; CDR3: CASRGTPTYEQYF
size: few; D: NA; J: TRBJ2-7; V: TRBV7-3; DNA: TGTGCCAGCAGTCCTGCCGGGGGCCGGACCTACGAGCAGTACTTC; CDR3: CASSPAGGRTYEQYF
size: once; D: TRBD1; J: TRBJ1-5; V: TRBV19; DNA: TGTGCCAGTAGTAACTCCAGGGGGCTGGGCAATCAGCCCCAGCATTTT; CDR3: CASSNSRGLGNQPQHF
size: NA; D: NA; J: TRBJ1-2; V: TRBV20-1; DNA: TGCAGTGGGGGAGTTGGCTACACCTTC; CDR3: CSGGVGYTF
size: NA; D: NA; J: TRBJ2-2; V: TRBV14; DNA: TGTGCCAGCAGCCAAGCGCTTCACGGGGAGCTGTTTTTT; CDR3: CASSQALHGELFF
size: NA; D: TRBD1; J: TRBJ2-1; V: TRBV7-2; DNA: TGTGCCAGCAGCTATCCAGGGGGTGAGCAGTTCTTC; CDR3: CASSYPGGEQFF
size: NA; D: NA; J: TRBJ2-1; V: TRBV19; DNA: TGTGCCAGTAGTATGAAACAGGGTGAATACAATGAGCAGTTCTTC; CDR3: CASSMKQGEYNEQFF
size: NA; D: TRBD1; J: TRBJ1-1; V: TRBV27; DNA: TGTGCCAGCAGTGTATCAGGGGGCACTGAAGCTTTCTTT; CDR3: CASSVSGGTEAFF
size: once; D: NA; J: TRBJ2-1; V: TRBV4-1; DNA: TGCGCCAGCAGCCAAGACTTGTACGGGAATGAGCAGTTCTTC; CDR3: CASSQDLYGNEQFF
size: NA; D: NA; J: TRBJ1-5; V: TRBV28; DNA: TGTGCCAGCAGGAGTACCGGGAGGGGAGGGAAACAGCCCCAGCATTTT; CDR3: CASRSTGRGGKQPQHF
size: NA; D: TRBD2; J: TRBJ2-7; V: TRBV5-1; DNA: TGCGCCAGCAGCTTGGGAGCGGGGATTACCTACGAGCAGTACTTC; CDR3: CASSLGAGITYEQYF
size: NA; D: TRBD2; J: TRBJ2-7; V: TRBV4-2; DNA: TGTGCCAGCAGCCAGTTAGCGGGGGCCCACTACGAGCAGTACTTC; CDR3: CASSQLAGAHYEQYF
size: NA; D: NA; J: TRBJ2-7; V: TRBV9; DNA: TGTGCCTCCGTGACGGCCGAGAGAGTCTCCGAGCAGTACTTC; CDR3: CASVTAERVSEQYF
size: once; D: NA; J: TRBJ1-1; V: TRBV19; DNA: TGTGCCAGTAGTATAGCCCTCAACACTGAAGCTTTCTTT; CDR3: CASSIALNTEAFF
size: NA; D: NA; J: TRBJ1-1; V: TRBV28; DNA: TGTGCCAGCAGTCCCGGCGGGGGGAACACTGAAGCTTTCTTT; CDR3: CASSPGGGNTEAFF
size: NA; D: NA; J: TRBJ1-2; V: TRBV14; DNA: TGTGCCAGCAGCCAAACAGGGCGGAGTGGCTACACCTTC; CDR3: CASSQTGRSGYTF
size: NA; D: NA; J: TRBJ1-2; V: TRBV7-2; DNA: TGTGCCAGCAGCCCCCGTGGCGCAAACTATGGCTACACCTTC; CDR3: CASSPRGANYGYTF
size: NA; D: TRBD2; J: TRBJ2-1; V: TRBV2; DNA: TGTGCCAGCAGTGAGGGGAGGGCCTACAATGAGCAGTTCTTC; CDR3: CASSEGRAYNEQFF
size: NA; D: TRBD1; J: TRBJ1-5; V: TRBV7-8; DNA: TGTGCCAGCAGCTTAAGCAGGACAGGGGCTTTCCAGCCCCAGCATTTT; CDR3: CASSLSRTGAFQPQHF
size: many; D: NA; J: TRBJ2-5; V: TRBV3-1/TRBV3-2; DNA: TGTGCCAGTTCCCCTCTAGCGCGGTTCGGCGAGACCCAGTACTTC; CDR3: CASSPLARFGETQYF
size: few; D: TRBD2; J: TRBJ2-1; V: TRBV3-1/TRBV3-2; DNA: TGTGCCAGCAGCAAGGGACTAGCGGGGGCGAGCTCCTACAATGAGCAGTTCTTC; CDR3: CASSKGLAGASSYNEQFF
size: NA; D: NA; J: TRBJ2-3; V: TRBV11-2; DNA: TGTGCCAGCAGCTCATACACAGATACGCAGTATTTT; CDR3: CASSSYTDTQYF
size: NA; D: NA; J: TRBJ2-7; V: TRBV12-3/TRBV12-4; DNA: TGTGCCAGCAGCCCAGGGGCTTGGGGGCAGTACTTC; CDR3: CASSPGAWGQYF
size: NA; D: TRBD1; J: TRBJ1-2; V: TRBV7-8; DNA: TGTGCCAGCAGCCCGACAGGGAGCATCCTATCTGGCTACACCTTC; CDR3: CASSPTGSILSGYTF
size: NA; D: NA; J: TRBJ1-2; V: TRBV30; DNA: TGTGCCTGGAGTGTAGTACAGTTTCTTGGGGGCTACACCTTC; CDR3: CAWSVVQFLGGYTF
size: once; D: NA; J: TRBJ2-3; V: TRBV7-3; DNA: TGTGCCAGCAGCTTAGGGTTAGCGGGCACAGATACGCAGTATTTT; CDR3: CASSLGLAGTDTQYF
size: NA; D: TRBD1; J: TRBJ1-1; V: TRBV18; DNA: TGTGCCAGCTCACCATATACAGGGGGCGAGTCGGAAGCTTTCTTT; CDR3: CASSPYTGGESEAFF